This T cell receptor beta chain is from a study of blood T cell repertoires in COVID-19. On the study more broadly: The United States, Italy and Spain provided the acute and convalescent COVID-19 samples. Sample material is recorded as cDNA or gDNA derived from T cells, B-cell-depleted T cells, or PBMCs.

Per the authors' pipeline: Reference gene primers were amplified, and this amplification served to estimate nucleated cell counts. Using immunoSEQ multiplex PCR, the repertoire was profiled, and TCRdb retains in-frame clones only, with some absent. V and J calls and clone size are those listed in that table; D and trimming were worked out from the DNA. Among roughly 80,000 clones listed, 75% to 95% were seen once. This clone was counted a single time. The specimen sequenced was peripheral blood. This receptor was identified in a woman aged 45-60 years in a cohort sampled during active COVID-19.

In DNA, the CDR3 is TGCGCCAGCAGGGGGGGACGGGACAGCTCTACCTACGAGCAGTACTTC. It encodes CASRGGRDSSTYEQYF. The V call is TRBV10-1, the J call TRBJ2-7; a possible D gene is TRBD1 (7 bases). The CDR3 spans 16 residues. Trimming cost V 6 bases and J 2 bases, with 20 bases left between them. From germline, CDR1 is WNHNN and CDR2 SYGVQD (reference sequence).